These 19 T cell receptor beta chains were all obtained from the same sample, sequenced in a study of blood T cell repertoires in COVID-19. Libraries were prepared by immunoSEQ multiplex PCR; TCRdb keeps only in-frame clonotypes and omits some of them. Among about 670,000 clones listed, 70% to 90% were seen once. The sequencing sample was made of peripheral blood. These receptors were obtained from a woman in her late teens or twenties with acute or convalescent COVID-19.

The rearrangement joins TRBV29-1 to TRBJ1-3, with a possible D match to TRBD1 (5 bases). Trimming took off 2 bases at V and 2 bases at J, with 10 bases between the two ends. The CDR3 totals 14 residues. Per the germline V gene, CDR1 is SQVTM and CDR2 is ANQGSEA. CDR3 sequence (DNA): TGCAGCGTTGAACCCTCAGGGACTGGAAACACCATATATTTT. It encodes CSVEPSGTGNTIYF.

Only a few counts were recorded for this clone. The genes are TRBV13 and TRBJ1-1; D is undetermined. V was pared by 3 bases and J by 4 bases, with 15 bases between. Germline CDR1 and CDR2: PRHDT and FYEKMQ (reference sequence). CDR3 length: 15 amino acids. CDR3: CASSLGSRTLTEAFF. Here the CDR3 DNA reads TGTGCCAGCAGCTTGGGTAGTCGGACTCTCACTGAAGCTTTCTTT.

This clone was observed a single time. The genes are TRBV30 and TRBJ1-5; 7 bases match TRBD1. CDR1 and CDR2 from the germline V gene are GTSNPN and SVGIG (reference sequence). After removal of 4 bases from V and 6 bases from J, the junction contained 6 bases not matched to a gene. The CDR3 spans 13 residues. The CDR3 nucleotides read TGTGCCTGGACAGGGGGAATGGGTCAGCCCCAGCATTTT. It encodes CAWTGGMGQPQHF.

V gene TRBV6-2 or TRBV6-3 combines with J gene TRBJ2-7; TRBD2 matches at 10 bases. J gave up 4 bases and V 6 bases, and 3 bases lay outside the gene matches. The germline gives CDR1 MNHEY, CDR2 SVGEGT. The CDR3 is 13 amino acids. CDR3: CASSLSGGYEQYF. The CDR3 coding sequence is TGTGCCAGCAGCCTTAGCGGGGGGTACGAGCAGTACTTC.

This rearrangement joins TRBV11-3 to TRBJ2-1, with D possibly being TRBD2 (7 bases). The V and J ends lost 6 bases and 10 bases respectively, with 19 bases between them. The germline V gene encodes CDR1 SGHNT and CDR2 YENEEA. This CDR3 is 14 amino acids long. This CDR3 is CASSSTRGAREQFF. CDR3 in DNA: TGTGCCAGCAGTTCCACCCGGGGGGCCCGGGAGCAGTTCTTC. Full variable domain (missing parts from reference TRBV11-3 and TRBJ2-1): EAGVVQSPRYKIIEKKQPVAFWCNPISGHNTLYWYLQNLGQGPELLIRYENEEAVDDSQLPKDRFSAERLKGVDSTLKIQPAELGDSAVYLCASSSTRGAREQFFGPGTRLTVL.

The chain carries TRBV30 and TRBJ2-7; tentative D call: TRBD1 (5 bases). V was cut by 3 bases and J by 5 bases, with 8 bases left in between. CDR3 length: 11 amino acids. Looked up from germline, CDR1 is GTSNPN and CDR2 is SVGIG (reference sequence). The CDR3 sequence: CAWRWGHEQYF. For the CDR3, the DNA is TGTGCCTGGAGGTGGGGCCACGAGCAGTACTTC.

This rearrangement joins TRBV3-1 (or the pseudogene TRBV3-2) to TRBJ1-2, with 10 bases that match TRBD1. CDR3 length: 15 amino acids. CDR1 LGHDT and CDR2 YNNKEL come from the germline V gene (reference sequence). Trimming removed 3 bases from V and 4 bases from J; junction bases left unmatched: 5. In DNA, the CDR3 is TGTGCCAGCAGCCAGGAGACAGGGGGCATCTATGGCTACACCTTC. Protein product: CASSQETGGIYGYTF.

The chain links TRBV12-3 or TRBV12-4 to TRBJ1-4, with no clear D. V dropped 2 bases and J dropped 8 bases, with 3 bases sitting between them. This CDR3 spans 11 amino acids. DNA for the CDR3: TGTGCCAGCAGTTTAACAGAAAAACTGTTTTTT. This codes for CASSLTEKLFF.

Only one count was recorded for this clone. V is TRBV18 and J is TRBJ1-2; TRBD1 agrees at 9 bases. Germline trimming cut 4 bases from V and 4 bases from J; bases unmatched to any gene: 4. This CDR3 has 14 amino acids. Germline CDR1 is KGHSH and CDR2 is LQKENI. In DNA, the CDR3 is TGTGCCAGCTCACAGGGACAGGGATCCTATGGCTACACCTTC. Its translation is CASSQGQGSYGYTF.

The chain links TRBV6-5 to TRBJ2-7; D is uncertain. V shed 7 bases and J shed 0 bases, with 10 bases lying between them. CDR3 length: 13 residues. Germline values: CDR1 MNHEY, CDR2 SVGAGI. This chain's CDR3 is CASKLPVSYEQYF. CDR3 in DNA: TGTGCCAGCAAACTGCCTGTCTCCTACGAGCAGTACTTC.

This chain joins TRBV4-1 and TRBJ1-1, with a possible D match to TRBD1 (6 bases). The CDR3 spans 13 residues. Deletions cut 8 bases from V and 5 bases from J, with 15 bases between. Germline loops: CDR1 MGHRA, CDR2 YSYEKL. CDR3 residues: CASSGVKGTEAFF. The CDR3 DNA reads TGCGCCAGCTCAGGGGTTAAGGGGACTGAAGCTTTCTTT.

The J gene is TRBJ2-3, the V gene TRBV18; D is possibly TRBD1 (6 bases). This CDR3 contains 14 residues. Trimming shortened V by 3 bases and J by 6 bases, and 13 bases separated the two germline ends. CDR1 is KGHSH, CDR2 LQKENI, per germline. CDR3 DNA sequence: TGTGCCAGCTCACCCGCGTTCAGGGGCGATACGCAGTATTTT. Translating gives CASSPAFRGDTQYF.

The rearrangement joins TRBV6-1 to TRBJ2-7; D call uncertain. The CDR3 is 13 residues long. Germline V lookup: CDR1 MNHNS, CDR2 SASEGT. V lost 3 bases, J lost 3 bases, and 9 bases lay in between. The CDR3 DNA sequence: TGTGCCAGCAGTGATCAGGAACTCTACGAGCAGTACTTC. Translating gives CASSDQELYEQYF.

The chain has TRBV11-2 and TRBJ2-1; a weak D match, TRBD1 (6 bases). The CDR3 is 16 amino acids. V dropped 2 bases and J dropped 6 bases, with 17 bases sitting between them. Germline CDR1 is SGHAT and CDR2 is FQNNGV. CDR3 sequence reads: CASSLYQGTAVNEQFF. The CDR3 DNA is TGTGCCAGCAGCTTATATCAGGGGACGGCTGTCAATGAGCAGTTCTTC.

The chain couples TRBV9 to TRBJ2-7, with 10 bases fitting TRBD1. Germline V gives CDR1 SGDLS, CDR2 YYNGEE. CDR3 length equals 14 residues. The V segment lost 3 bases and the J segment 7 bases; nucleotides outside the gene matches: 7. The CDR3 loop is CASSGQGASREQYF. DNA of the CDR3: TGTGCCAGCAGCGGACAGGGGGCATCGAGGGAGCAGTACTTC. Full variable domain (missing parts from reference TRBV9 and TRBJ2-7): DSGVTQTPKHLITATGQRVTLRCSPRSGDLSVYWYQQSLDQGLQFLIQYYNGEERAKGNILERFSAQQFPDLHSELNLSSLELGDSALYFCASSGQGASREQYFGPGTRLTVT.

V usage is TRBV29-1 and J usage is TRBJ1-1; D unclear. The CDR3 is made up of 12 amino acids. With 7 bases removed from V and 0 bases from J, the gap between germline ends came to 9 bases. Germline CDR1 SQVTM, CDR2 ANQGSEA. The CDR3 loop reads CSATTMNTEAFF. CDR3 DNA sequence: TGCAGCGCCACTACCATGAACACTGAAGCTTTCTTT.

The chain couples TRBV14 to TRBJ2-3; 12 bases are a match to TRBD2. CDR1 SGHDN and CDR2 FVKESK come from the germline V gene. The CDR3 is 19 amino acids. Trimming removed 3 bases from V and 0 bases from J; junction bases left unmatched: 10. The CDR3 is CASSHRIGTSGSSTDTQYF. Written as DNA, the CDR3 is TGTGCCAGCAGCCACCGAATAGGGACTAGCGGGTCCAGCACAGATACGCAGTATTTT.

The V gene is TRBV5-5, the J gene TRBJ1-2; the D gene is possibly TRBD1 (5 bases). CDR3 length: 13 amino acids. Trimming pared 4 bases from V and 8 bases from J, leaving 15 bases between. Per the germline V gene, CDR1 is SGHKS and CDR2 is YYEKEE (reference sequence). CDR3 in DNA: TGTGCCAGCAGCGCGACAGTACCCAGCGGCTACACCTTC. Translated: CASSATVPSGYTF.

The chain employs TRBV9 and TRBJ1-1, with 7 bases matching TRBD1. V shed 4 bases, J shed 5 bases, and the junction held 5 bases outside the gene matches. The CDR3 extends over 13 amino acids. Germline-derived CDR1 and CDR2 are SGDLS and YYNGEE. CDR3 loop: CASSQGVRTEAFF. The CDR3 DNA reads TGTGCCAGCAGCCAGGGGGTAAGGACTGAAGCTTTCTTT.